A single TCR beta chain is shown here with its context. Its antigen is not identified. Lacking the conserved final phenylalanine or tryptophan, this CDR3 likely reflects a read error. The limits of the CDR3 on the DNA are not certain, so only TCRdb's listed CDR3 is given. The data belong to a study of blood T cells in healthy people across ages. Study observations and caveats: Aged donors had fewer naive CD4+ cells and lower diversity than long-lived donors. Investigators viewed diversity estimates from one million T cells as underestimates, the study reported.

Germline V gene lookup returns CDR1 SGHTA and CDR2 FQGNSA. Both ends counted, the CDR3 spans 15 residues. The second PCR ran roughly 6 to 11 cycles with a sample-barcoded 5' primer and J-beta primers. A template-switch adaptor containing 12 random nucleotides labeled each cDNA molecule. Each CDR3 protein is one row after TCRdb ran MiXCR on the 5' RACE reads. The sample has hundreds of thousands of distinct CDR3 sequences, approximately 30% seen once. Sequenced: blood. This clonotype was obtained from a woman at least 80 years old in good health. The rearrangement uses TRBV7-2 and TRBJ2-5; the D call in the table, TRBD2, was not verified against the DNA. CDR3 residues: CASSFQDLTSETRYV.